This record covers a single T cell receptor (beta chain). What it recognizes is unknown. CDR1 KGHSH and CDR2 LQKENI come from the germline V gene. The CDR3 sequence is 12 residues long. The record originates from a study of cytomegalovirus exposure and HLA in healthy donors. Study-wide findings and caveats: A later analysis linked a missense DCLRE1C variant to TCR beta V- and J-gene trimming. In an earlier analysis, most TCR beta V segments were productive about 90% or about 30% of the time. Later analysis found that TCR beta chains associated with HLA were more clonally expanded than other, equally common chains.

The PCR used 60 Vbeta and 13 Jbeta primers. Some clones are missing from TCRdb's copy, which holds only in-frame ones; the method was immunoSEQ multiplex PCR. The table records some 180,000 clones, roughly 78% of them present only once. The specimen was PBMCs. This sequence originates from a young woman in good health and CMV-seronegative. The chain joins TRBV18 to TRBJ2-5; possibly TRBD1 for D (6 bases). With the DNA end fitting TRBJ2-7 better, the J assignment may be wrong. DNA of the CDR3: TGTGCCAGCTCACCACGGGGGCTCGAGCAGTACTTC. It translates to CASSPRGLEQYF.